A selection of T cell receptor beta chains follows, all from one sample in a study of identifying expanded T cells in peripheral blood. Method: immunoSEQ multiplex PCR; TCRdb's copy keeps in-frame clones and lacks some. The sample has about 110,000 clones, approximately 90% seen once. Sample: blood. The source is a person aged 18-70 years in good health. CDR3s include the opening cysteine and the closing phenylalanine or tryptophan. Fields, in order: J gene, D gene, clone size, V gene, CDR3 protein, CDR3 DNA. D genes are given only for firm matches. The listing skips clone size in some rows; elsewhere it reads once, few, many or a size class.

TRBJ1-5 - - TRBV7-2 CASSFQGFGQPQHF TGTGCCAGCAGCTTCCAAGGCTTCGGGCAGCCCCAGCATTTT
TRBJ2-7 - - TRBV7-8 CASSLKTDRVYEQYF TGTGCCAGCAGCTTAAAGACGGATCGGGTCTACGAGCAGTACTTC
TRBJ1-1 - few TRBV29-1 CSAKHGNTEAFF TGCAGCGCTAAACACGGAAACACTGAAGCTTTCTTT
TRBJ2-7 TRBD2 few TRBV7-2 CASSLGPSGSYEQYF TGTGCCAGCAGCTTAGGACCGAGCGGGAGTTACGAGCAGTACTTC
TRBJ2-5 - once TRBV5-1 CASSLESLPQYF TGCGCCAGCAGCTTGGAGTCTCTCCCCCAGTACTTC
TRBJ1-5 - - TRBV6-5 CASSQGNNQPQHF TGTGCCAGCAGTCAGGGGAACAATCAGCCCCAGCATTTT
TRBJ2-5 - - TRBV29-1 CSVEFETQYF TGCAGCGTTGAATTCGAGACCCAGTACTTC
TRBJ1-2 - once TRBV19 CASSTPKASGYTF TGTGCCAGTAGTACCCCTAAAGCTTCCGGCTACACCTTC
TRBJ2-7 TRBD2 - TRBV19 CASSIVGTSRSYEQYF TGTGCCAGTAGTATAGTGGGGACTAGCCGCTCCTACGAGCAGTACTTC
TRBJ2-3 TRBD1 - TRBV12-5 CASGTGTGLDTQYF TGTGCTAGTGGGACCGGGACAGGGTTAGATACGCAGTATTTT
TRBJ1-1 - - TRBV5-1 CASSLDGVGTEAFF TGCGCCAGCAGCTTGGATGGGGTTGGCACTGAAGCTTTCTTT
TRBJ1-1 - - TRBV7-9 CASSLSAPTEAFF TGTGCCAGCAGCTTATCGGCCCCCACTGAAGCTTTCTTT
TRBJ1-5 TRBD1 - TRBV27 CASSPGTVSNQPQHF TGTGCCAGCAGTCCAGGGACAGTTAGCAATCAGCCCCAGCATTTT
TRBJ2-1 TRBD1 - TRBV7-8 CASSLSQGANEQFF TGTGCCAGCAGCTTATCTCAGGGGGCCAATGAGCAGTTCTTC
TRBJ1-1 - - TRBV27 CASRRTTWTEAFF TGTGCCAGCAGACGGACAACGTGGACTGAAGCTTTCTTT
TRBJ2-1 - - TRBV21-1 CASSPERGAWDEQFF TGTGCCAGCAGCCCTGAGCGGGGGGCGTGGGATGAGCAGTTCTTC
TRBJ1-2 - - TRBV9 CASSLGPILGYTF TGTGCCAGCAGTTTGGGGCCTATACTCGGCTACACCTTC
TRBJ2-7 - - TRBV6-1 CASLLSYEQYF TGTGCCAGTCTTTTGTCCTACGAGCAGTACTTC
TRBJ1-2 - - TRBV19 CASSWGSEGYTF TGTGCCAGTAGTTGGGGTTCAGAAGGCTACACCTTC
TRBJ2-3 TRBD2 once TRBV19 CASSITGTSPYF TGTGCCAGTAGTATCACCGGGACTAGCCCGTATTTT
TRBJ2-2 - - TRBV19 CASSIDPVSSTGELFF TGTGCCAGTAGTATTGACCCCGTGTCGTCGACCGGGGAGCTGTTTTTT
TRBJ2-5 TRBD2 - TRBV9 CASSAIGTSGGETQYF TGTGCCAGCAGCGCGATCGGGACTAGCGGGGGGGAGACCCAGTACTTC
TRBJ1-2 - - TRBV10-3 CAAVGDGYGYTF TGTGCCGCCGTGGGCGATGGCTATGGCTACACCTTC
TRBJ2-1 - - TRBV14 CASSLDWGLPPNEQFF TGTGCCAGCAGCCTTGATTGGGGACTCCCCCCCAATGAGCAGTTCTTC
TRBJ2-1 - once TRBV6-5 CASSFFRVSSYNEQFF TGTGCCAGCAGTTTCTTTCGGGTTTCCTCCTACAATGAGCAGTTCTTC
TRBJ2-2 - - TRBV10-3 CAISERSGSNTGELFF TGTGCCATCAGTGAACGGAGCGGTTCGAACACCGGGGAGCTGTTTTTT
TRBJ2-3 - - TRBV4-2 CASSQANSPTDTQYF TGTGCCAGCAGCCAAGCAAACTCCCCCACAGATACGCAGTATTTT
TRBJ2-7 TRBD1 - TRBV7-6 CASSHRDSFYEQYF TGTGCCAGCAGCCACCGGGACAGTTTCTACGAGCAGTACTTC
TRBJ1-3 TRBD1 - TRBV2 CASSVPRDSAGNTIYF TGTGCCAGCAGTGTTCCTCGGGACAGTGCTGGAAACACCATATATTTT
TRBJ2-5 TRBD1 - TRBV7-7 CASSFADRDGTQYF TGTGCCAGCAGCTTCGCAGACAGGGATGGGACCCAGTACTTC
TRBJ2-5 TRBD1 - TRBV6-1 CATRGLPETQYF TGTGCCACCAGGGGGCTCCCAGAGACCCAGTACTTC
TRBJ2-1 - - TRBV10-3 CAISEDTRGEQFF TGTGCCATCAGTGAGGACACCCGCGGTGAGCAGTTCTTC
TRBJ1-2 TRBD1 - TRBV7-9 CASSPNLSRDRPNYGYTF TGTGCCAGCAGCCCGAACTTGTCCCGGGACAGGCCTAACTATGGCTACACCTTC
TRBJ1-2 - - TRBV28 CASSPDTYGYTF TGTGCCAGCAGCCCTGACACATATGGCTACACCTTC
TRBJ1-1 - - TRBV30 CAWDRQNTEAFF TGTGCCTGGGACAGACAGAACACTGAAGCTTTCTTT
TRBJ2-7 TRBD1 - TRBV6-6 CASRTGTGSSYEQYF TGTGCCAGCAGAACCGGGACAGGGAGCTCCTACGAGCAGTACTTC
TRBJ1-1 - - TRBV5-1 CASSFNGVLGTEAFF TGCGCCAGCAGCTTCAACGGGGTTCTTGGAACTGAAGCTTTCTTT
TRBJ2-5 - - TRBV7-2 CASSPGNSGQETQYF TGTGCCAGCAGTCCAGGGAATAGCGGACAAGAGACCCAGTACTTC
TRBJ2-5 TRBD1 - TRBV2 CASRDRVGETQYF TGTGCCAGCAGGGACAGGGTAGGGGAGACCCAGTACTTC
TRBJ2-7 - - TRBV6-5 CASSLGRSSYEQYF TGTGCCAGCAGTTTGGGCAGGAGCTCCTACGAGCAGTACTTC
TRBJ1-6 - - TRBV13 CASSLRDSNSPLHF TGTGCCAGCAGCTTACGGGATTCTAATTCACCCCTCCACTTT
TRBJ1-1 - - TRBV29-1 CSVETGHEAFF TGCAGCGTTGAGACGGGACATGAAGCTTTCTTT
TRBJ2-2 - - TRBV16 CASSPVTGELFF TGTGCCAGCAGCCCGGTCACCGGGGAGCTGTTTTTT
TRBJ2-7 TRBD2 few TRBV4-3 CASSPSAGGYEQYF TGCGCCAGCAGCCCTTCTGCGGGGGGCTACGAGCAGTACTTC
TRBJ2-3 - - TRBV19 CASSIVGGSTDTQYF TGTGCCAGTAGTATAGTCGGGGGAAGCACAGATACGCAGTATTTT
TRBJ1-2 - medium-sized TRBV6-5 CASSTPRGDRYGYTF TGTGCCAGCAGTACCCCACGGGGGGACCGCTATGGCTACACCTTC
TRBJ2-7 - - TRBV5-1 CASSFDPHEQYF TGCGCCAGCAGCTTCGACCCTCACGAGCAGTACTTC
TRBJ1-5 - - TRBV29-1 CSVRGGQPQHF TGCAGCGTTCGGGGGGGTCAGCCCCAGCATTTT
TRBJ1-6 TRBD1 few TRBV6-6 CASRTGLPTPLHF TGTGCCAGCAGGACAGGGCTTCCTACACCCCTCCACTTT
TRBJ2-2 - - TRBV25-1 CASSEWSIGGVDTGELFF TGTGCCAGCAGTGAATGGTCAATAGGAGGCGTCGACACCGGGGAGCTGTTTTTT
TRBJ1-2 TRBD1 - TRBV28 CASGGQGNGYTF TGTGCCAGCGGGGGACAGGGTAATGGCTACACCTTC
TRBJ1-2 TRBD1 - TRBV6-5 CASSSRTGWNYGYTF TGTGCCAGCAGTTCCCGGACAGGGTGGAACTATGGCTACACCTTC
TRBJ1-2 - once TRBV6-5 CASSLQGGDYGYTF TGTGCCAGCAGCCTTCAAGGCGGGGACTATGGCTACACCTTC
TRBJ1-2 - once TRBV7-2 CASSLGTDGRGYTF TGTGCCAGCAGCTTAGGGACAGATGGAAGGGGCTACACCTTC
TRBJ1-2 TRBD1 - TRBV5-1 CASSPRQGPEGYTF TGCGCCAGCAGCCCACGACAGGGTCCCGAGGGCTACACCTTC
TRBJ2-7 - - TRBV7-9 CASTLAGSYEQYF TGTGCCAGCACCTTGGCCGGGTCCTACGAGCAGTACTTC
TRBJ2-1 - - TRBV7-6 CASSLREGNEQFF TGTGCCAGCAGCCTAAGAGAGGGCAATGAGCAGTTCTTC
TRBJ1-2 - - TRBV6-1 CASTRRGSQSYGYTF TGTGCCAGCACCCGAAGGGGGTCTCAAAGCTATGGCTACACCTTC
TRBJ1-1 - few TRBV6-1 CASSFQDTEAFF TGTGCCAGCAGTTTTCAAGACACTGAAGCTTTCTTT
TRBJ2-2 TRBD1 - TRBV7-3 CASSQQGTANTGELFF TGTGCCAGCAGTCAACAGGGGACCGCGAACACCGGGGAGCTGTTTTTT